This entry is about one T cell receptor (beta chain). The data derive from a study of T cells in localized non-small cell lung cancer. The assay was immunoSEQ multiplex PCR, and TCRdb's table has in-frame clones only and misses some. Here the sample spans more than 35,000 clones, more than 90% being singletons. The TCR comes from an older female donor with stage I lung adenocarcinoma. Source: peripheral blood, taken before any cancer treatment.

The CDR3 protein is CASSLNKQETQYF. The CDR3 coding sequence is TGTGCCAGCAGCTTAAATAAACAAGAGACCCAGTACTTC. The V gene is TRBV7-2, the J gene TRBJ2-5; D gene ambiguous. Between the trimmed V and J ends, which lost 2 bases and 2 bases, there was a span of 6 bases. The CDR3 loop spans 13 amino acids. Germline values: CDR1 SGHTA, CDR2 FQGNSA.